This TCR beta chain was captured in a study of regulatory T cells in long-lasting Graves disease. Study outcomes and limitations: Patients with persistent Graves' had lower TCR diversity than newly diagnosed patients.

Germline V gene lookup returns CDR1 DFQATT and CDR2 SNEGSKA (reference sequence). With 4 bases removed from V and 2 bases from J, the gap between germline ends came to 16 bases. The CDR3 totals 15 residues. This clonotype was detected many times. The antigen remains unidentified. Library construction for TCR beta used iRepertoire HTBI primers and Arm-PCR of CDR3 regions. TCRdb redid the calling of the multiplex PCR reads with MiXCR, one entry per CDR3 protein. The table includes 530,000 or so distinct CDR3 sequences, about 15% detected once. Time point here: newly diagnosed GD, antithyroid drugs for less than 3 months. After RNA was extracted from PBMCs, the TCR library was made from it. The same sample was also studied in work on T cells in Graves' hyperthyroidism and ophthalmopathy. That investigation notes: Ophthalmopathy cases were set apart from stable hyperthyroidism by a 13 V-J model.

This rearrangement joins TRBV20-1 to TRBJ2-3, with D perhaps TRBD2 (5 bases). The TCR sequence derives from a man aged 18 to 30 with Graves disease. The material sequenced was peripheral blood mononuclear cells (PBMCs), taken at new diagnosis, from a patient treated with antithyroid drugs. DNA for the CDR3: TGCAGTGCTATTACGGAGCGGTGGGACACAGATACGCAGTATTTT. It codes for CSAITERWDTDTQYF.